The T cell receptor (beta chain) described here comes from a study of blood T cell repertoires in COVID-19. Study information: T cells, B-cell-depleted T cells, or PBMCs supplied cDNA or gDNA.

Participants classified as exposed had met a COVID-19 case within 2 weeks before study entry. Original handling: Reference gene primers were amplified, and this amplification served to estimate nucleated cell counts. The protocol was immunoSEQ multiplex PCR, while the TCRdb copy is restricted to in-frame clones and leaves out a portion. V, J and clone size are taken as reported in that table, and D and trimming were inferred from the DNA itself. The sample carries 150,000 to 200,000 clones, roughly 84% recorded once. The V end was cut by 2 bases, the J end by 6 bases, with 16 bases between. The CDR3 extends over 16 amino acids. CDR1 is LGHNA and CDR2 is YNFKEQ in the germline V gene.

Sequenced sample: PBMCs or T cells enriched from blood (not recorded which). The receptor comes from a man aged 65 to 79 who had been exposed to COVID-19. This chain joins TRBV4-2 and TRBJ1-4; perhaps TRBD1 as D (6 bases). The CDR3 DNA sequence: TGTGCCAGCAGCCAAAGGGACACACTAAGGGATGAAAAACTGTTTTTT. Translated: CASSQRDTLRDEKLFF.